This paragraph reports one TCR beta chain. This sample stems from a study of blood T cell repertoires in COVID-19. Study context: Acute and convalescent COVID-19 specimens originated in the United States, Italy and Spain.

The V and J ends lost 3 bases and 2 bases respectively, with 12 bases between them. The CDR3 extends over 15 amino acids. CDR1 and CDR2 from the germline V gene are SGHRS and YFSETQ. Authors' methods: Estimation of nucleated cell counts was performed using reference gene primer amplification. Generated by immunoSEQ multiplex PCR, the TCRdb table keeps only in-frame clones and is missing some. V and J calls and clone size come straight from that table; D and trimming were deduced from the DNA. The sample holds over 90,000 clones, over 65% seen once. The chain employs TRBV5-1 and TRBJ1-3; unclear D gene. The sequence derives from a human donor in a cohort sampled during active COVID-19. Sample: peripheral blood. CDR3 residues: CASSSDRHPGNTIYF. The CDR3 nucleotides read TGCGCCAGCAGCTCTGACCGACATCCTGGAAACACCATATATTTT.